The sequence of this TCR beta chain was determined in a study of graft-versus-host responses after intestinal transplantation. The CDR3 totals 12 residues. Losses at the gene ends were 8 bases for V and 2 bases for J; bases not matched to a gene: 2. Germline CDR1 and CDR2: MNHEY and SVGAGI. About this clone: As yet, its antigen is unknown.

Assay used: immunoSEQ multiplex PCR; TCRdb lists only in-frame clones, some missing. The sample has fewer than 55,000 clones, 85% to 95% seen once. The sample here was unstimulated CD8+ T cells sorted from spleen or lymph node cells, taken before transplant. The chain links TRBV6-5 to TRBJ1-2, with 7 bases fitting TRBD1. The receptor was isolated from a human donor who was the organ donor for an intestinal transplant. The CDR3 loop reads CASGGQNYGYTF. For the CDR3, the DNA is TGTGCCAGCGGGGGACAGAACTATGGCTACACCTTC.